This is a list of T cell receptor beta chains from one sample in a study of cytomegalovirus exposure and HLA in healthy donors. Data came from immunoSEQ multiplex PCR; TCRdb stores just in-frame clones and leaves some out. The sample includes 100,000 to 150,000 clones, 70% to 90% of them seen just once. The sample was PBMCs. The receptors shown here come from a woman aged 18-29 years in good health and CMV-seronegative. Both conserved end residues are part of each CDR3. D genes are given only for firm matches. Expanded clones are given a class, and other clones once, few, many or no size at all.

D gene: .
clone size: .
V gene: TRBV30
J gene: TRBJ1-2
CDR3 DNA: TGTGCCTCCTTTGCCCGGGGGGCGGCTAACTATGGCTACACCTTC
CDR3 protein: CASFARGAANYGYTF

D gene: TRBD1
clone size: once
V gene: TRBV6-5
J gene: TRBJ2-2
CDR3 DNA: TGTGCCAGCAGTTTTGACAGGGCGTACACCGGGGAGCTGTTTTTT
CDR3 protein: CASSFDRAYTGELFF

D gene: TRBD2
clone size: .
V gene: TRBV5-1
J gene: TRBJ2-1
CDR3 DNA: TGCGCCAGCAGCTGGTCTAGCGGGGGGGCACATGAGCAGTTCTTC
CDR3 protein: CASSWSSGGAHEQFF

D gene: .
clone size: once
V gene: TRBV19
J gene: TRBJ1-1
CDR3 DNA: TGTGCCAGTAGTGCCCGACAGTTCATGAACACTGAAGCTTTCTTT
CDR3 protein: CASSARQFMNTEAFF

D gene: TRBD1
clone size: .
V gene: TRBV14
J gene: TRBJ2-1
CDR3 DNA: TGTGCCAGCAGCTTACGAAGGACAGGACACAATGAGCAGTTCTTC
CDR3 protein: CASSLRRTGHNEQFF

D gene: TRBD2
clone size: few
V gene: TRBV6-1
J gene: TRBJ2-1
CDR3 DNA: TGTGCCAGCACACTAGCGGAGTACAATGAGCAGTTCTTC
CDR3 protein: CASTLAEYNEQFF

D gene: TRBD1
clone size: once
V gene: TRBV29-1
J gene: TRBJ1-4
CDR3 DNA: TGCAGCGTTGAAGTCCCGAGGGGGCCGGCTAATGAAAAACTGTTTTTT
CDR3 protein: CSVEVPRGPANEKLFF

D gene: TRBD2
clone size: .
V gene: TRBV5-6
J gene: TRBJ2-1
CDR3 DNA: TGTGCCAGCAGCTTGTGGGCGGGGGTCTCGGGCAATGAGCAGTTCTTC
CDR3 protein: CASSLWAGVSGNEQFF

D gene: TRBD1
clone size: .
V gene: TRBV18
J gene: TRBJ2-1
CDR3 DNA: TGTGCCAGCTCACCAATGAGACAGGGGGCGAATGAGCAGTTCTTC
CDR3 protein: CASSPMRQGANEQFF

D gene: TRBD1
clone size: .
V gene: TRBV7-2
J gene: TRBJ2-7
CDR3 DNA: TGTGCCAGCAGTCGACAGGGTTACGAGCAGTACTTC
CDR3 protein: CASSRQGYEQYF

D gene: .
clone size: .
V gene: TRBV19
J gene: TRBJ2-4
CDR3 DNA: TGTGCCAGTAGTATTGGGCAGGGGAGCGGAAACATTCAGTACTTC
CDR3 protein: CASSIGQGSGNIQYF

D gene: .
clone size: once
V gene: TRBV19
J gene: TRBJ2-2
CDR3 DNA: TGTGCCAGTGAGCACGGGGAGCTGTTTTTT
CDR3 protein: CASEHGELFF

D gene: .
clone size: .
V gene: TRBV27
J gene: TRBJ2-1
CDR3 DNA: TGTGCCAGCAGTTTAACCGGGACTGTTAAAAATGAGCAGTTCTTC
CDR3 protein: CASSLTGTVKNEQFF

D gene: .
clone size: .
V gene: TRBV28
J gene: TRBJ1-1
CDR3 DNA: TGTGCCGCCCAAGGGGGTGCCCATAACACTGAAGCTTTCTTT
CDR3 protein: CAAQGGAHNTEAFF

D gene: TRBD1
clone size: .
V gene: TRBV4-3
J gene: TRBJ1-2
CDR3 DNA: TGCGCCAGCAGCCAAGTTGGACAGGGAGGCTATGGCTACACCTTC
CDR3 protein: CASSQVGQGGYGYTF

D gene: .
clone size: .
V gene: TRBV10-2
J gene: TRBJ1-5
CDR3 DNA: TGCGCCAGCGGGACCGGGGGAGGCAATCAGCCCCAGCATTTT
CDR3 protein: CASGTGGGNQPQHF

D gene: TRBD1
clone size: .
V gene: TRBV6-1
J gene: TRBJ2-1
CDR3 DNA: TGTGCCAGCACCTCTGACAGGGGGCTTCGTGAGCAGTTCTTC
CDR3 protein: CASTSDRGLREQFF

D gene: .
clone size: .
V gene: TRBV30
J gene: TRBJ2-1
CDR3 DNA: TGTGCCTGGGACCCAGGGGGGCATGAGCAGTTCTTC
CDR3 protein: CAWDPGGHEQFF

D gene: TRBD2
clone size: .
V gene: TRBV27
J gene: TRBJ2-1
CDR3 DNA: TGTGCCAGCAGTTTATGGCTAGCGGGAGACAATGAGCAGTTCTTC
CDR3 protein: CASSLWLAGDNEQFF

D gene: TRBD2
clone size: .
V gene: TRBV18
J gene: TRBJ2-1
CDR3 DNA: TGTGCCAGCTCATCTCTACTAGCGATTGATGAGCAGTTCTTC
CDR3 protein: CASSSLLAIDEQFF

D gene: TRBD1
clone size: .
V gene: TRBV5-6
J gene: TRBJ1-2
CDR3 DNA: TGTGCCAGCAGCTTAGGGACAGGGTCTGGCTACACCTTC
CDR3 protein: CASSLGTGSGYTF

D gene: .
clone size: once
V gene: TRBV18
J gene: TRBJ1-2
CDR3 DNA: TGTGCCAGCTCACCAGTAACAGCCCCCCTTACCTATGGCTACACCTTC
CDR3 protein: CASSPVTAPLTYGYTF

D gene: .
clone size: .
V gene: TRBV19
J gene: TRBJ1-1
CDR3 DNA: TGTGCCAGTACCACCAGGGCGAACACTGAAGCTTTCTTT
CDR3 protein: CASTTRANTEAFF

D gene: .
clone size: .
V gene: TRBV19
J gene: TRBJ2-1
CDR3 DNA: TGTGCCAGTAGTCCCCCCGGGTACAATGAGCAGTTCTTC
CDR3 protein: CASSPPGYNEQFF

D gene: .
clone size: .
V gene: TRBV11-2
J gene: TRBJ2-1
CDR3 DNA: TGTGCCAGCAGCTCCAGCGGGCCCTCCTACAATGAGCAGTTCTTC
CDR3 protein: CASSSSGPSYNEQFF

D gene: TRBD1
clone size: .
V gene: TRBV6-5
J gene: TRBJ2-4
CDR3 DNA: TGTGCCAGCACCGACAGGGGGGAGAACATTCAGTACTTC
CDR3 protein: CASTDRGENIQYF

D gene: .
clone size: few
V gene: TRBV28
J gene: TRBJ2-2
CDR3 DNA: TGTGCCAGCAGGACTTTCGCAGGGGGGCCCCCCGGGGAGCTGTTTTTT
CDR3 protein: CASRTFAGGPPGELFF

D gene: .
clone size: once
V gene: TRBV6-1
J gene: TRBJ2-7
CDR3 DNA: TGTGCCAGCAGTGAAGTGTTCGGCTACGAGCAGTACTTC
CDR3 protein: CASSEVFGYEQYF

D gene: TRBD2
clone size: .
V gene: TRBV25-1
J gene: TRBJ2-1
CDR3 DNA: TGTGCCAGCAGTTTGTCTAGCGGGAGGCCTAGGGATGAGCAGTTCTTC
CDR3 protein: CASSLSSGRPRDEQFF

D gene: .
clone size: .
V gene: TRBV12-5
J gene: TRBJ1-5
CDR3 DNA: TGTGCTAGTGGTTTGGTGCAGGGTAGGGGCACGCCCCAGCATTTT
CDR3 protein: CASGLVQGRGTPQHF

D gene: .
clone size: once
V gene: TRBV30
J gene: TRBJ1-1
CDR3 DNA: TGTGCCTGGAGTTTGGAGATGAACACTGAAGCTTTCTTT
CDR3 protein: CAWSLEMNTEAFF

D gene: TRBD1
clone size: .
V gene: TRBV7-9
J gene: TRBJ2-1
CDR3 DNA: TGTGCCAGCAGCGAGATGACAGGGGGGGCCGACAATGAGCAGTTCTTC
CDR3 protein: CASSEMTGGADNEQFF

D gene: TRBD1
clone size: few
V gene: TRBV27
J gene: TRBJ1-2
CDR3 DNA: TGTGCCAGCAGCCCTAGGACAGGGTGGGGCTACACCTTC
CDR3 protein: CASSPRTGWGYTF

D gene: .
clone size: .
V gene: TRBV5-1
J gene: TRBJ1-1
CDR3 DNA: TGCGCCAGCAGGCCCTACGAGGGGAACACTGAAGCTTTCTTT
CDR3 protein: CASRPYEGNTEAFF

D gene: TRBD2
clone size: .
V gene: TRBV5-6
J gene: TRBJ2-7
CDR3 DNA: TGTGCCAGCAGCTTGACTAGCGGGAGAACGGACGAGCAGTACTTC
CDR3 protein: CASSLTSGRTDEQYF

D gene: .
clone size: .
V gene: TRBV28
J gene: TRBJ2-7
CDR3 DNA: TGTGCCAGCAGTTTATGGAGCTACGAGCAGTACTTC
CDR3 protein: CASSLWSYEQYF

D gene: .
clone size: few
V gene: TRBV30
J gene: TRBJ1-2
CDR3 DNA: TGTGCCTGGAGTGTCAGGGGCCATGGCTACACCTTC
CDR3 protein: CAWSVRGHGYTF

D gene: TRBD1
clone size: few
V gene: TRBV11-2
J gene: TRBJ2-7
CDR3 DNA: TGTGCCAGCAGCTTGGACAGGGGGCTGGGCGAGCAGTACTTC
CDR3 protein: CASSLDRGLGEQYF

D gene: .
clone size: .
V gene: TRBV2
J gene: TRBJ2-1
CDR3 DNA: TGTGCCAGACGGGACAATGAGCAGTTCTTC
CDR3 protein: CARRDNEQFF

D gene: TRBD2
clone size: .
V gene: TRBV5-1
J gene: TRBJ2-1
CDR3 DNA: TGCGCCAGCAGCTTGGTAGTAGCGGGGGTTACCTACAATGAGCAGTTCTTC
CDR3 protein: CASSLVVAGVTYNEQFF

D gene: TRBD1
clone size: .
V gene: TRBV28
J gene: TRBJ2-7
CDR3 DNA: TGTGCCAGCAGTTTAGGGCAGGGGGCGACCTACGAGCAGTACTTC
CDR3 protein: CASSLGQGATYEQYF

D gene: TRBD2
clone size: .
V gene: TRBV9
J gene: TRBJ2-1
CDR3 DNA: TGTGCCAGCAGCCTTAGCGGGAGGGCCCCCAATGAGCAGTTCTTC
CDR3 protein: CASSLSGRAPNEQFF

D gene: .
clone size: .
V gene: TRBV7-9
J gene: TRBJ1-1
CDR3 DNA: TGTGCCAGCAGCCCTGACATCATGAACACTGAAGCTTTCTTT
CDR3 protein: CASSPDIMNTEAFF

D gene: TRBD2
clone size: .
V gene: TRBV30
J gene: TRBJ2-1
CDR3 DNA: TGTGCCTGGAGTGTTTTGTTCTTTAGGACTAGCGGGGGGGGCGATGAGCAGTTCTTC
CDR3 protein: CAWSVLFFRTSGGGDEQFF

D gene: TRBD1
clone size: .
V gene: TRBV2
J gene: TRBJ2-5
CDR3 DNA: TGTGCCAGCAGCCGGGACAGGGGGGACCAAGAGACCCAGTACTTC
CDR3 protein: CASSRDRGDQETQYF

D gene: TRBD1
clone size: .
V gene: TRBV6-5
J gene: TRBJ1-1
CDR3 DNA: TGTGCCAGCAGGAGACAGGGATTGATGAACACTGAAGCTTTCTTT
CDR3 protein: CASRRQGLMNTEAFF

D gene: .
clone size: .
V gene: TRBV7-2
J gene: TRBJ2-1
CDR3 DNA: TGTGCCAGCAGCCTCATAGGAGGAGGGCTCTGGGAGCAGTTCTTC
CDR3 protein: CASSLIGGGLWEQFF

D gene: TRBD2
clone size: .
V gene: TRBV30
J gene: TRBJ2-3
CDR3 DNA: TGTGCCTGGAGCGGACTAGCGGGAGGGACAGATACGCAGTATTTT
CDR3 protein: CAWSGLAGGTDTQYF

D gene: TRBD2
clone size: once
V gene: TRBV11-3
J gene: TRBJ2-5
CDR3 DNA: TGTGCCAGCAGCCGACCGGGACTAGCGGTACAACAAGAGACCCAGTACTTC
CDR3 protein: CASSRPGLAVQQETQYF

D gene: TRBD1
clone size: .
V gene: TRBV28
J gene: TRBJ1-5
CDR3 DNA: TGTGCCAGCACCCTAAGACAGGGAGGTAATCAGCCCCAGCATTTT
CDR3 protein: CASTLRQGGNQPQHF

D gene: TRBD2
clone size: .
V gene: TRBV5-6
J gene: TRBJ2-5
CDR3 DNA: TGTGCCAGCAGCTGGACTAGCGGGAGTTATCGGGAAGAGACCCAGTACTTC
CDR3 protein: CASSWTSGSYREETQYF

D gene: .
clone size: few
V gene: TRBV5-4
J gene: TRBJ2-1
CDR3 DNA: TGTGCCAGCAGCTCCCCCCCCCGGGATGATGAGCAGTTCTTC
CDR3 protein: CASSSPPRDDEQFF

D gene: TRBD1
clone size: .
V gene: TRBV30
J gene: TRBJ1-4
CDR3 DNA: TGTGCCTGGAGTCGGGACAGGGAGAAGGAAAAACTGTTTTTT
CDR3 protein: CAWSRDREKEKLFF

D gene: .
clone size: .
V gene: TRBV9
J gene: TRBJ2-2
CDR3 DNA: TGTGCCAGCAGCACCTGGTCGGGGGTTGTGAACGGGGAGCTGTTTTTT
CDR3 protein: CASSTWSGVVNGELFF

D gene: .
clone size: once
V gene: TRBV6-5
J gene: TRBJ1-6
CDR3 DNA: TGTGCCAGCATAGATCGAGGTATACTGCACTTT
CDR3 protein: CASIDRGILHF